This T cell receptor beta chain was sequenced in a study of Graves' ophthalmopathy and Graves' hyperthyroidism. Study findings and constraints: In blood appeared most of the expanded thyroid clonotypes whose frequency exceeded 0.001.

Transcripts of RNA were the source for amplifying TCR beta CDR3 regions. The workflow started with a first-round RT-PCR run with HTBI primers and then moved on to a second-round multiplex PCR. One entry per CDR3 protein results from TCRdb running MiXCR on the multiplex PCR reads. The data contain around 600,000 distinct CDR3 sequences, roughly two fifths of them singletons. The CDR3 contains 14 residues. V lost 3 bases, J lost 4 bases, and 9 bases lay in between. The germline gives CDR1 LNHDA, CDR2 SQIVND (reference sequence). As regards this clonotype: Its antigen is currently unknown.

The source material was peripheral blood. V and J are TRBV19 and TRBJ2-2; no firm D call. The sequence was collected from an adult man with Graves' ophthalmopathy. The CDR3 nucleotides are TGTGCCAGTAGTATGACGATTCGCACCGGGGAGCTGTTTTTT. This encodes CASSMTIRTGELFF.